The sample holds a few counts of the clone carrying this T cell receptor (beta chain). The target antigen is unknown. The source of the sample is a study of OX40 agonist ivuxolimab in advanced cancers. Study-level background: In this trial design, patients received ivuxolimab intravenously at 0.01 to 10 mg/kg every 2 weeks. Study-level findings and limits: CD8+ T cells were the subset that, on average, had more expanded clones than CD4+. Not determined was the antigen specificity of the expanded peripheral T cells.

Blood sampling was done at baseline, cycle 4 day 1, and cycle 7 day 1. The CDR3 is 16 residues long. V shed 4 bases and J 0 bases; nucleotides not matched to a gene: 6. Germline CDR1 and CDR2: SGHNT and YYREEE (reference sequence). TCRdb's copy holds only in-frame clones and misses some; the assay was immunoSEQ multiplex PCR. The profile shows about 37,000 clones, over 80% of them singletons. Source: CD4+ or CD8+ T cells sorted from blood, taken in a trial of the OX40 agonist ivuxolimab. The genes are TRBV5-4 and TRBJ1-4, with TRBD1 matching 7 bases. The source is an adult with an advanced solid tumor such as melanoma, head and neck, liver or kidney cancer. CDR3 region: CASSPGTAPTNEKLFF. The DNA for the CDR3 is TGTGCCAGCAGCCCCGGGACAGCACCAACTAATGAAAAACTGTTTTTT.